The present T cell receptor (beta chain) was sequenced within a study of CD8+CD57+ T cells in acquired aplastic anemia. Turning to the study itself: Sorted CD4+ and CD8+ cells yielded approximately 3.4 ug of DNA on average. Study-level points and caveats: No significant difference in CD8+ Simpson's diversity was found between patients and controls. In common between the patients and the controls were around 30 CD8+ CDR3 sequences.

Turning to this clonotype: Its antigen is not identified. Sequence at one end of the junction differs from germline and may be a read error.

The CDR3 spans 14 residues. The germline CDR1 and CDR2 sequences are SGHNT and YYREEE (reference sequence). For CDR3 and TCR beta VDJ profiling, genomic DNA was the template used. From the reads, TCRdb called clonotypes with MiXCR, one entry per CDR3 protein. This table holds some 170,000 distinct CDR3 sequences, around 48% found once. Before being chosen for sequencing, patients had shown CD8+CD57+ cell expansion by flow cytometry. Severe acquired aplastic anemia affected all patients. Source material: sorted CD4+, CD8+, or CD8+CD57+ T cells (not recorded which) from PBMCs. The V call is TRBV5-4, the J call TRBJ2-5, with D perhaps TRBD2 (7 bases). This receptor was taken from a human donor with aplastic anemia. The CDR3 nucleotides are TGTGCCAGCAGCTTGGGACTAGCAGGGGAGACCCGGTACTTT. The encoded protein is CASSLGLAGETRYF.